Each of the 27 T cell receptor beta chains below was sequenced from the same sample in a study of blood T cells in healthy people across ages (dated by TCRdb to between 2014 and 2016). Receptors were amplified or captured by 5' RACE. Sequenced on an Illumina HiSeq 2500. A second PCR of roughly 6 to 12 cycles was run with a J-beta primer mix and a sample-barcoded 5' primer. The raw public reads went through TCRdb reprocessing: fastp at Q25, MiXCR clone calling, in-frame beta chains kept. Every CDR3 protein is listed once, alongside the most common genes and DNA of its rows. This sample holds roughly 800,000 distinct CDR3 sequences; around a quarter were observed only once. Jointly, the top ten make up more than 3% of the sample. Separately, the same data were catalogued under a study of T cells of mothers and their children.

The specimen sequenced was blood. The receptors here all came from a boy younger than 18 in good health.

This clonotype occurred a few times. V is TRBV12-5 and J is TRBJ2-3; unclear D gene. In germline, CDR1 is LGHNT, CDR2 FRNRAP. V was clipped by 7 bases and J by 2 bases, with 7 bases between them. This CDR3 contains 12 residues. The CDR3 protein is CASAYNTDTQYF. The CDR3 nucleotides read TGTGCTAGTGCTTACAACACAGATACGCAGTATTTT.

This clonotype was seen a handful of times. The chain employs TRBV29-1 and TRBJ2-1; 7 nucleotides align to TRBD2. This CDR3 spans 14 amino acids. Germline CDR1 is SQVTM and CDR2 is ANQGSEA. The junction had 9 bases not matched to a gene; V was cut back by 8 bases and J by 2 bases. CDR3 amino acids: CSPWGGSPYNEQFF. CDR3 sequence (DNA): TGCAGCCCCTGGGGGGGGAGCCCCTACAATGAGCAGTTCTTC.

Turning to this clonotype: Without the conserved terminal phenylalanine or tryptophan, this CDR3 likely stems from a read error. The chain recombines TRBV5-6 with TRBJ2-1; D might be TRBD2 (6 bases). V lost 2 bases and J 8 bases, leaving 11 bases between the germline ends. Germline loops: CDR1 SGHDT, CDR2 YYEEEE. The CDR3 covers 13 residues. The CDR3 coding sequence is TGTGCCAGCAGCTTATCGCGGGGAGATGAGCAGTTCCTC. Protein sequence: CASSLSRGDEQFL.

CDR3 nucleotide sequence: TGTGCCAGCAGCCTTACGATTCGACCGCACGCCATTAATGAAAAACTGTTTTTT. It encodes CASSLTIRPHAINEKLFF. V gene TRBV11-2 combines with J gene TRBJ1-4; D unresolved. Germline CDR1 SGHAT, CDR2 FQNNGV. This CDR3 comprises 18 residues. V lost 5 bases, J lost 4 bases, and 23 bases lay in between.

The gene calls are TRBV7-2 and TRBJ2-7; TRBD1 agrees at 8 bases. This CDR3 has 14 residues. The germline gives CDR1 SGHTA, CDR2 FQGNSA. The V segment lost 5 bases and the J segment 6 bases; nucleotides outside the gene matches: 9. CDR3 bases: TGTGCCAGCAGCGGACGGACAGGGTCGCCCGAGCAGTACTTC. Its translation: CASSGRTGSPEQYF.

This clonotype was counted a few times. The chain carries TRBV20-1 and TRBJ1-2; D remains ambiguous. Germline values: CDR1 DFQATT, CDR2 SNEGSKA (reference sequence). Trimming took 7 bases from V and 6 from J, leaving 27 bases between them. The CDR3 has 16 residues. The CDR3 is CSGERLGSGFGDGYTF. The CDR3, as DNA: TGCAGTGGGGAACGACTAGGGTCGGGATTTGGTGATGGCTACACCTTC.

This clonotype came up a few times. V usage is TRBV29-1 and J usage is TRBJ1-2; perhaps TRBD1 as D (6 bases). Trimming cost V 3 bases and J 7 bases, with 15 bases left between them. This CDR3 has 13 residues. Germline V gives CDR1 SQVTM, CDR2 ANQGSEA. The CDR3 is CSVERTDKFGYTF. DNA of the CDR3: TGCAGCGTTGAGAGGACAGATAAGTTTGGCTACACCTTC.

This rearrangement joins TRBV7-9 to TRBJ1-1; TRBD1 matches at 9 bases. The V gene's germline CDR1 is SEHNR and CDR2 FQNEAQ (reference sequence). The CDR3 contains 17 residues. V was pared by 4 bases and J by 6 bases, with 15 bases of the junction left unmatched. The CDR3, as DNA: TGTGCCAGCAGCTCAAATACCGGGACAGGGTCTTCTTCTGAAGCTTTCTTT. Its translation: CASSSNTGTGSSSEAFF.

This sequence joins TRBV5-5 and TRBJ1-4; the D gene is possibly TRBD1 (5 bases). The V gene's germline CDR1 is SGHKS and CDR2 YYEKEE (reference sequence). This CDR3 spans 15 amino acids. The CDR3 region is CVFQWGNWTNEKLFF. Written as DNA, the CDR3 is TGTGTCTTCCAGTGGGGGAACTGGACTAATGAAAAACTGTTTTTT.

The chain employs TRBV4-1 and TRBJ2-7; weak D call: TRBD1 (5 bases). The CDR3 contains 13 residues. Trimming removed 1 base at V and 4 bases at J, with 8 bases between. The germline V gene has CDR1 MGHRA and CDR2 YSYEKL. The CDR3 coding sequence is TGCGCCAGCAGCCAAGGACAGAGGTACGAGCAGTACTTC. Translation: CASSQGQRYEQYF.

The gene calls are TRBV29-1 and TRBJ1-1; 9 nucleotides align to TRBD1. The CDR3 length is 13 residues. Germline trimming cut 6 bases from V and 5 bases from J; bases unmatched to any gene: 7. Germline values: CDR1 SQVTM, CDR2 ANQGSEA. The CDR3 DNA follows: TGCAGCGTCGGTACAGGGGGCCTTACTGAAGCTTTCTTT. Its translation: CSVGTGGLTEAFF. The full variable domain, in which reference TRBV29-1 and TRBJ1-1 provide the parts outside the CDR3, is SAVISQKPSRDICQRGTSLTIQCQVDSQVTMMFWYRQQPGQSLTLIATANQGSEATYESGFVIDKFPISRPNLTFSTLTVSNMSPEDSSIYLCSVGTGGLTEAFFGQGTRLTVV.

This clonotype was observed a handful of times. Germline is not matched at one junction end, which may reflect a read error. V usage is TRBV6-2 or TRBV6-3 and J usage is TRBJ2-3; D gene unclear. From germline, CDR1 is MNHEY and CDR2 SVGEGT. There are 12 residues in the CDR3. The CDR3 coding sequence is TGTGCCAGCAGCTACTTGGGGGATACGCAGTATTTT. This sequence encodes CASSYLGDTQYF.

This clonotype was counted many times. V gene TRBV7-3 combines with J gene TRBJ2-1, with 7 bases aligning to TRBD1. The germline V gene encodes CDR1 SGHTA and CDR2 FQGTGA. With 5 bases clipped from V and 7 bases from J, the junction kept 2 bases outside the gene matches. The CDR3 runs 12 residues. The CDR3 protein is CASSLTGNEQFF. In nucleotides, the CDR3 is TGTGCCAGCAGCCTGACAGGGAATGAGCAGTTCTTC.

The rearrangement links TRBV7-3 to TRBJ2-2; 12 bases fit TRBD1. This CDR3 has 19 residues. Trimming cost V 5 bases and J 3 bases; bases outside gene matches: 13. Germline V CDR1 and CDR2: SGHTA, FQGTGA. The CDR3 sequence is CASSPGTGGNLIDTGELFF. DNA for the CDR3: TGTGCCAGCAGCCCCGGGACAGGGGGCAATTTAATAGACACCGGGGAGCTGTTTTTT.

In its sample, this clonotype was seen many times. The CDR3: CASSYGTGYNEQFF. In DNA form, the CDR3 reads TGTGCCAGCAGTTACGGGACAGGGTACAATGAGCAGTTCTTC. The chain couples TRBV6-5 to TRBJ2-1; 9 nucleotides agree with TRBD1. The CDR3 covers 14 residues. V dropped 2 bases and J dropped 4; count of bases not matched to a gene: 0. Germline CDR1 is MNHEY and CDR2 is SVGAGI.

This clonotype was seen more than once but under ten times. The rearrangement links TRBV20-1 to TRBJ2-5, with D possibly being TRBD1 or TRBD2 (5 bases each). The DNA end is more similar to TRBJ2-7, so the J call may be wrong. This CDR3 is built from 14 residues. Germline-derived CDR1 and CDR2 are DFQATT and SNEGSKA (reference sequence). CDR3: CSAREGVTSYEQYF. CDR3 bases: TGCAGTGCTAGAGAGGGGGTTACTTCCTACGAGCAGTACTTC.

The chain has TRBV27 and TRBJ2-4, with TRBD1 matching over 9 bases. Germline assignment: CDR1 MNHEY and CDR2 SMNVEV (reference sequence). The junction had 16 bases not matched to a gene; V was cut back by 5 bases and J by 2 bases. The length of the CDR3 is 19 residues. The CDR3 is CASSIKPGTGSISKNIQYF. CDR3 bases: TGTGCCAGCAGTATTAAGCCCGGGACAGGGAGTATATCCAAAAACATTCAGTACTTC.

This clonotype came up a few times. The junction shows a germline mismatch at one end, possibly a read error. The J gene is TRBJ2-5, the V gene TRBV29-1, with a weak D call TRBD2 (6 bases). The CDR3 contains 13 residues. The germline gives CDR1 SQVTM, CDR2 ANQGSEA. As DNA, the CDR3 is TGCAGCGTTGAAGACGTTTCGGAGGGGTTCGGGTTCTTC. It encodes CSVEDVSEGFGFF.

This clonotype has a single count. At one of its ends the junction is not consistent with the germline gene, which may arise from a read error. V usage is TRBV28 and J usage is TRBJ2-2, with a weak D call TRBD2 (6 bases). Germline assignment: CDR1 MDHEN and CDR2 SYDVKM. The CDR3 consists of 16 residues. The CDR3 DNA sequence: TGTGCCAGCAGTCGTGAACCGGGACTCCGTACCGGGGAACTGTTTTTT. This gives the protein CASSREPGLRTGELFF. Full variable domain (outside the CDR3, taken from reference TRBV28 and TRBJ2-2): DVKVTQSSRYLVKRTGEKVFLECVQDMDHENMFWYRQDPGLGLRLIYFSYDVKMKEKGDIPEGYSVSREKKERFSLILESASTNQTSMYLCASSREPGLRTGELFFGEGSRLTVL.

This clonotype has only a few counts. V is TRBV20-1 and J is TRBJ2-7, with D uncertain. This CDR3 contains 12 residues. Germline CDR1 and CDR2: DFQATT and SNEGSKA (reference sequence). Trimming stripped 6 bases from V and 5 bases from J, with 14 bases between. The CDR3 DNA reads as TGCAGTGCCCGCGGCGTGGGTAACGAGCAGTACTTC. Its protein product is CSARGVGNEQYF.

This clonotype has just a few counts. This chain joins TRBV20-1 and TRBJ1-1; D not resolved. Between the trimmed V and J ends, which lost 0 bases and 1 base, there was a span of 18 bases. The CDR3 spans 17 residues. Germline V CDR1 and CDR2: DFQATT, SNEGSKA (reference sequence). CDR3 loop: CSARDSAPPKGNTEAFF. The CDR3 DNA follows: TGCAGTGCTAGAGATAGCGCCCCCCCGAAGGGGAACACTGAAGCTTTCTTT.

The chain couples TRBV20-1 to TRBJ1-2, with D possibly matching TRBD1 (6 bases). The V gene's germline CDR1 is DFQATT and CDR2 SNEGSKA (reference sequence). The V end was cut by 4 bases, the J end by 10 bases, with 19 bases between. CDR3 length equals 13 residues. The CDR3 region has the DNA TGCAGTGCTACCTTCGGACAGAGGGGGGCCTACACCTTC. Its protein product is CSATFGQRGAYTF.

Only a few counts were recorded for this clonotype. In DNA, the CDR3 is TGTGCCATCAGTACCGGACAGGGGGACGATGGCTACACCTTC. Translation: CAISTGQGDDGYTF. This chain links TRBV10-3 with TRBJ1-2; 10 bases fit TRBD1. This CDR3 has 14 residues. Germline V gene lookup returns CDR1 ENHRY and CDR2 SYGVKD. The V gene end was trimmed by 5 bases and the J gene end by 6 bases; junction bases not matched to a gene: 6.

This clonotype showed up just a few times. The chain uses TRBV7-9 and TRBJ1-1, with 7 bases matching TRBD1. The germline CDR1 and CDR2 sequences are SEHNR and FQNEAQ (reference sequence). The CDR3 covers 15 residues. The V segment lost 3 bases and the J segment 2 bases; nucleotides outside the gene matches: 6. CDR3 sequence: CASSLDKGANTEAFF. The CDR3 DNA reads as TGTGCCAGCAGCTTGGACAAGGGGGCAAACACTGAAGCTTTCTTT.

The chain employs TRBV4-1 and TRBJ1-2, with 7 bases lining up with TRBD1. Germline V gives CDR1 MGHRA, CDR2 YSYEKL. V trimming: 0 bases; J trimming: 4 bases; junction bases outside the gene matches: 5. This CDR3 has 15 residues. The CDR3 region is CASSQEAGTAYGYTF. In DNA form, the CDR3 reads TGCGCCAGCAGCCAAGAAGCGGGGACAGCCTATGGCTACACCTTC.

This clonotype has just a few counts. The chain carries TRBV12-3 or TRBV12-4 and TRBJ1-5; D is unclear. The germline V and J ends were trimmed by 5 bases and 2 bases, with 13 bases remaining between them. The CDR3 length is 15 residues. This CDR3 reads CASSLGDLGNQPQHF. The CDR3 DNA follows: TGTGCCAGCAGTCTCGGGGATTTGGGCAATCAGCCCCAGCATTTT.

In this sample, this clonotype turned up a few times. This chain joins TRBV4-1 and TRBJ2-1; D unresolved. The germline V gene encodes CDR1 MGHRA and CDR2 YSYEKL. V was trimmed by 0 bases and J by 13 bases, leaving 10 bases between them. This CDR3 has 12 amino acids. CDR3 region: CASSQDGGNQFF. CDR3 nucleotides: TGCGCCAGCAGCCAAGATGGTGGTAATCAGTTCTTC.